Below, 3 T cell receptor beta chains from the same sample are listed, as sequenced in a study of cytotoxic CD8 clonotypes in ibrutinib-treated CLL. Some clones are missing from TCRdb's copy, which holds only in-frame ones; the method was immunoSEQ multiplex PCR. The table records about 300,000 clones, roughly 67% of them present only once. The sequencing used PBMCs, collected after 36 months of ibrutinib treatment. These receptors all stem from a human donor with chronic lymphocytic leukemia.

The chain is built from TRBV2 and TRBJ2-2; 7 bases align to TRBD2. V shed 3 bases, J shed 6 bases, and the junction held 1 base outside the gene matches. The CDR3 contains 13 residues. Germline V gene sequence: CDR1 SNHLY, CDR2 FYNNEI. CDR3 loop: CASSEAGAGELFF. The CDR3 DNA sequence: TGTGCCAGCAGTGAGGCGGGGGCCGGGGAGCTGTTTTTT.

This chain links TRBV4-1 with TRBJ1-6; unclear D gene. CDR3 length: 16 amino acids. CDR1 MGHRA and CDR2 YSYEKL come from the germline V gene. V was pared by 0 bases and J by 3 bases, with 9 bases between. The CDR3 region has the DNA TGCGCCAGCAGCCAAGATGAGGGCAGCTATAATTCACCCCTCCACTTT. Translation: CASSQDEGSYNSPLHF.

The chain has TRBV6-1 and TRBJ2-7; D is perhaps TRBD1 (5 bases). Germline loops: CDR1 MNHNS, CDR2 SASEGT. CDR3 size: 15 residues. Trimming left V 0 bases short and J 3 bases short, with 12 bases between. The CDR3 sequence: CASSEALSRVYEQYF. CDR3 in DNA: TGTGCCAGCAGTGAAGCGCTTAGCAGGGTCTACGAGCAGTACTTC.